The clone carrying this TCR beta chain was found a few times. Its antigen remains unidentified. Germline V CDR1 and CDR2: SGHAT, FQNNGV. Deletions cut 5 bases from V and 0 bases from J, with 23 bases between. The CDR3 sequence is 19 residues long. As the template, RNA transcripts were used to amplify TCR beta CDR3 regions. Scientists carried out first-round RT-PCR using HTBI primers and then a second-round multiplex PCR. TCRdb redid the calling of the multiplex PCR reads with MiXCR, one entry per CDR3 protein. The data show over 150,000 distinct CDR3 sequences, with roughly 37% seen just once and roughly 6% held by the top ten. This record belongs to a study of Graves' ophthalmopathy and Graves' hyperthyroidism. Study observations and caveats: Distinction of ophthalmopathy from stable hyperthyroidism by a 13-signature model reached over 85% sensitivity and approximately 81% specificity.

Sequenced sample: peripheral blood. The rearrangement links TRBV11-2 to TRBJ1-5, with no clear D. This sequence originates from a woman aged 40 to 50 with Graves' ophthalmopathy. CDR3 in amino acids: CASSTYSIPGSYSNQPQHF. The CDR3 coding sequence is TGTGCCAGCAGCACCTACTCCATACCGGGATCGTATAGCAATCAGCCCCAGCATTTT.